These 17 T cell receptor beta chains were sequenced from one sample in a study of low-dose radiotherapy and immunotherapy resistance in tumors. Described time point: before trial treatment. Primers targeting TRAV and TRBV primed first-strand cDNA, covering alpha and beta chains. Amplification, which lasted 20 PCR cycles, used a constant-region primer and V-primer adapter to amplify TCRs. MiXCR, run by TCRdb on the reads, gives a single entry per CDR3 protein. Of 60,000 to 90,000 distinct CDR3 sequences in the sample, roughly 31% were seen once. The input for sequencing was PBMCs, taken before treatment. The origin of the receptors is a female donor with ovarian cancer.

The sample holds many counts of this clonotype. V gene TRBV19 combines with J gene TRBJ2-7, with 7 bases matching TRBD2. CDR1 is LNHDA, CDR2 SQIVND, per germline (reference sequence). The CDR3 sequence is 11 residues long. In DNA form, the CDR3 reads TGTGGGCGGGGGATCGATCGCGAGCAGTACTTC. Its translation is CGRGIDREQYF.

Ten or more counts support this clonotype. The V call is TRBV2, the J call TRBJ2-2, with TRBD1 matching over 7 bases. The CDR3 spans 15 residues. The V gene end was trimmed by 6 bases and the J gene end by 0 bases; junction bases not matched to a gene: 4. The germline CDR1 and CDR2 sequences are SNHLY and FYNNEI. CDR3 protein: CASRPDRANTGELFF. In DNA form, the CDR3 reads TGTGCCAGCAGACCAGACAGGGCGAACACCGGGGAGCTGTTTTTT.

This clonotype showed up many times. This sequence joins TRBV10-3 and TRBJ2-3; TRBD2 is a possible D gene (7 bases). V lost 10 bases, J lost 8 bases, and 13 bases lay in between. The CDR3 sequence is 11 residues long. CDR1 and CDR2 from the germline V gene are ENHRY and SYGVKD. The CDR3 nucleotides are TGTGCCACCTTGGGAGGGGGTACGCAGTATTTT. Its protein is CATLGGGTQYF.

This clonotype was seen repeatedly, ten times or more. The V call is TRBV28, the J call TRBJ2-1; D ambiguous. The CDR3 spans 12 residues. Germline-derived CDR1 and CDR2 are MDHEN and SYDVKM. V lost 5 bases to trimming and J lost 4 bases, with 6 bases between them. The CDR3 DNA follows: TGTGCCAGCAGTCCCGAATACAATGAGCAGTTCTTC. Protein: CASSPEYNEQFF.

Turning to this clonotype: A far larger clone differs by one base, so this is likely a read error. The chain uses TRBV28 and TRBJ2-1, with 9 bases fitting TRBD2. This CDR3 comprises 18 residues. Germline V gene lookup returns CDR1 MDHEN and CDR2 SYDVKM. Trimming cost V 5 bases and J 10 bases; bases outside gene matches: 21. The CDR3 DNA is TGTGCCAGCAGTCGTCCCCACATAACTAGCGGGCGGTCCTACGAGCAGTTCTTC. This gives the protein CASSRPHITSGRSYEQFF.

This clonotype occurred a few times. Here the CDR3 reads CASRPERYNEQFF. Here the CDR3 DNA reads TGTGCCAGCCGTCCGGAGCGGTACAATGAGCAGTTCTTC. The chain carries TRBV11-2 and TRBJ2-1; D might be TRBD2 (5 bases). V was trimmed by 8 bases and J by 4 bases, leaving 12 bases between them. Germline V gene sequence: CDR1 SGHAT, CDR2 FQNNGV. This CDR3 contains 13 residues.

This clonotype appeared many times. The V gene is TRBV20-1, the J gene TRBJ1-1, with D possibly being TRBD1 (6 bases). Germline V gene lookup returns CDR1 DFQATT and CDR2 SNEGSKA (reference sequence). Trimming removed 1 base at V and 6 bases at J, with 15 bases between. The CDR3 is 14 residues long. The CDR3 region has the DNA TGCAGTGCTAGAGTCAGGGGTGCGGGGGCTGAAGCTTTCTTT. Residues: CSARVRGAGAEAFF.

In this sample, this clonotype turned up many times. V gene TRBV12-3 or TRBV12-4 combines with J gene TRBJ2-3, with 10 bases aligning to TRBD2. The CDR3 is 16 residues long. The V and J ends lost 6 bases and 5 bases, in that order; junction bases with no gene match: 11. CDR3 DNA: TGTGCCAGCAGCCCCTCCGGAGGACTAGCGGTAGATACGCAGTATTTT. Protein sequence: CASSPSGGLAVDTQYF.

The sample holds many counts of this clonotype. CDR3 DNA: TGTGCCAGCAGTAGAGGACAATCATTCTATGGCTACACCTTC. As protein: CASSRGQSFYGYTF. This chain joins TRBV27 and TRBJ1-2; D is possibly TRBD1 (5 bases). CDR1 is MNHEY, CDR2 SMNVEV, per germline (reference sequence). The CDR3 covers 14 residues. Deletions cut 5 bases from V and 4 bases from J, with 14 bases between.

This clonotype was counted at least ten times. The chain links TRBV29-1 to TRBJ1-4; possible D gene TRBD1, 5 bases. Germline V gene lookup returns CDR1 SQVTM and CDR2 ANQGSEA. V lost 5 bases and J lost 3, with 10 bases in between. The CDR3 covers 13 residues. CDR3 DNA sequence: TGCAGCGTTAGGCCAGGGTCTAATGAAAAACTGTTTTTT. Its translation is CSVRPGSNEKLFF.

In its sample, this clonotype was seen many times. This CDR3 is CASRDRGNEKLFF. CDR3 DNA: TGTGCCAGCCGCGACAGGGGGAACGAAAAACTGTTTTTT. This chain connects TRBV21-1 to TRBJ1-4; the D call TRBD1 from the table was never checked on the DNA. TRBV21-1 is described as a pseudogene. The CDR3 sequence is 13 residues long.

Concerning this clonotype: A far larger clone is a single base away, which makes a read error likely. For the CDR3, the DNA is TGTGCCAGCAGCTCGGGCAGCACAGATACGCAGTATTTT. Amino acids: CASSSGSTDTQYF. This chain links TRBV6-5 with TRBJ2-3; no reliable D call. The germline V gene has CDR1 MNHEY and CDR2 SVGAGI. The CDR3 loop spans 13 amino acids. The V end lost 6 bases, the J end lost 0 bases, and 7 bases lay between the germline ends.

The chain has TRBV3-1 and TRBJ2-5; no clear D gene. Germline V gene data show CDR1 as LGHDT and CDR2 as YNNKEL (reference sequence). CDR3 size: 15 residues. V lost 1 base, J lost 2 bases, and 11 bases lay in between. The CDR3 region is CASSQARPAQETQYF. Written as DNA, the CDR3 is TGTGCCAGCAGCCAAGCAAGGCCGGCGCAAGAGACCCAGTACTTC.

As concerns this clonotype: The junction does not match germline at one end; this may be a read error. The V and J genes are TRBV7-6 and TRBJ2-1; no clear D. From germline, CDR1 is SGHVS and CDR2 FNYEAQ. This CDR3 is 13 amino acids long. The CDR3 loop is CASSAPSYNEQSF. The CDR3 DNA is TGTGCCAGCAGCGCCCCTTCCTACAATGAGCAGTCCTTC. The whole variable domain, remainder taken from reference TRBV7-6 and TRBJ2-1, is GAGVSQSPRYKVTKRGQDVALRCDPISGHVSLYWYRQALGQGPEFLTYFNYEAQQDKSGLPNDRFSAERPEGSISTLTIQRTEQRDSAMYRCASSAPSYNEQSFGPGTRLTVL.

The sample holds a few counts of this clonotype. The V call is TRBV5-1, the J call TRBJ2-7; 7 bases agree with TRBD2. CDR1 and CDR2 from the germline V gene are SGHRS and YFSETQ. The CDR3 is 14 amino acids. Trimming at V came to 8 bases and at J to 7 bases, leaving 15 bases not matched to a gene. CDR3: CASSGAAGAGEQYF. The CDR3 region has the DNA TGCGCCAGTTCCGGTGCGGCGGGAGCTGGGGAGCAGTACTTC.

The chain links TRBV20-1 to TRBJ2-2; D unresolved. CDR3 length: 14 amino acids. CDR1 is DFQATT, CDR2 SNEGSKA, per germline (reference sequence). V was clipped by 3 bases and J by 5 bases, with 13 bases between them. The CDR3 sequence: CSASPGPMTGELFF. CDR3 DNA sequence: TGCAGTGCTAGCCCGGGTCCGATGACCGGGGAGCTGTTTTTT.

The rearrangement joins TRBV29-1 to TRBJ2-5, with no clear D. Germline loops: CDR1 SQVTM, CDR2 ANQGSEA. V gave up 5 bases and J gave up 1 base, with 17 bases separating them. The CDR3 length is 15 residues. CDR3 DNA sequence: TGCAGCGTTTTTTTTGTTCCGGCTATCCAAGAGACCCAGTACTTC. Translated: CSVFFVPAIQETQYF.